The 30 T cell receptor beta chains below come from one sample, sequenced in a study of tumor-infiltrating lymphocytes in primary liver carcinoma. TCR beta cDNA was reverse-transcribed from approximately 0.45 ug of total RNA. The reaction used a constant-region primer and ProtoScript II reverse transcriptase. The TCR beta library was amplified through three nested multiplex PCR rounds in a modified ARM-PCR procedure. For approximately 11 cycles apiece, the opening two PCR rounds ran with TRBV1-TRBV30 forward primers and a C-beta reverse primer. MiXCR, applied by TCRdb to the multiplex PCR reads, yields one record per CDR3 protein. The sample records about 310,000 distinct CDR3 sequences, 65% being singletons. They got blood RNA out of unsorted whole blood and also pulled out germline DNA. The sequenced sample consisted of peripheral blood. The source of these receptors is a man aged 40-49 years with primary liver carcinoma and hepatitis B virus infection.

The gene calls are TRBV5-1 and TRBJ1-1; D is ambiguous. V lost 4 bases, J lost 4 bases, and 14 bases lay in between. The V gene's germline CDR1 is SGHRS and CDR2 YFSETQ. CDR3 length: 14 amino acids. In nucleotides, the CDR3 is TGCGCCAGCAGCGCTATGATGCAGGCCACTGAAGCTTTCTTT. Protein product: CASSAMMQATEAFF.

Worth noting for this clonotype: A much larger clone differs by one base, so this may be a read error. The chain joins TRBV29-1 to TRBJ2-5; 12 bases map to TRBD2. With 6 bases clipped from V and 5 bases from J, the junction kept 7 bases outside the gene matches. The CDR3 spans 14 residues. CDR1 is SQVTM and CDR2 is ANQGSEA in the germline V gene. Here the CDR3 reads CSVDGLAGSETQYF. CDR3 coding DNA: TGCAGCGTCGATGGACTAGCGGGATCTGAGACCCAGTACTTC. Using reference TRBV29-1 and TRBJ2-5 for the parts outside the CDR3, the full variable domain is SAVISQKPSRDICQRGTSLTIQCQVDSQVTMMFWYRQQPGQSLTLIATANQGSEATYESGFVIDKFPISRPNLTFSTLTVSNMSPEDSSIYLCSVDGLAGSETQYFGPGTRLLVL.

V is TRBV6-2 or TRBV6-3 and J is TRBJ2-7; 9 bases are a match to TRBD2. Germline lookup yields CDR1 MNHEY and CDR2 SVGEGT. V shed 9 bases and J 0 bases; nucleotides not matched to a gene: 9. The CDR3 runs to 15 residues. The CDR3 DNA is TGTGCCAGAAGGGACCGACTAGCGGCCTCCTACGAGCAGTACTTC. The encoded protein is CARRDRLAASYEQYF.

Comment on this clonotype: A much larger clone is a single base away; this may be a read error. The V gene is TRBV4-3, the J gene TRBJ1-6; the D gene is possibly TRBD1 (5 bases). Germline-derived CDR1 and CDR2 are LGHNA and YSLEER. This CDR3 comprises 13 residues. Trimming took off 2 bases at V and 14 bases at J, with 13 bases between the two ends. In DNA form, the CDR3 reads TGCGCCAGCAGCCAATCAATGACAGACGCCCTCCACTTT. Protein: CASSQSMTDALHF.

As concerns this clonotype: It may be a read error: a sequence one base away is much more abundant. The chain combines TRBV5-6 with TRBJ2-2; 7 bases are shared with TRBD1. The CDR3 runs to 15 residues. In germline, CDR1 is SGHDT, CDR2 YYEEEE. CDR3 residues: CVSSSWTGVTGELFF. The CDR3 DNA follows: TGTGTCAGCAGCTCCTGGACAGGAGTCACCGGGGAGCTGTTTTTT. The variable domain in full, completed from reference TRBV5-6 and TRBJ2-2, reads DAGVTQSPTHLIKTRGQQVTLRCSPKSGHDTVSWYQQALGQGPQFIFQYYEEEERQRGNFPDRFSGHQFPNYSSELNVNALLLGDSALYLCVSSSWTGVTGELFFGEGSRLTVL.

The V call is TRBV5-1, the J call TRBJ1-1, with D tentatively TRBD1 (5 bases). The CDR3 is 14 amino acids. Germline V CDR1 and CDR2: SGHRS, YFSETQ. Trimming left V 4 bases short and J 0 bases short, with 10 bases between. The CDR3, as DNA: TGCGCCAGCAGCAACCAGGGCGTGAACACTGAAGCTTTCTTT. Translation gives CASSNQGVNTEAFF.

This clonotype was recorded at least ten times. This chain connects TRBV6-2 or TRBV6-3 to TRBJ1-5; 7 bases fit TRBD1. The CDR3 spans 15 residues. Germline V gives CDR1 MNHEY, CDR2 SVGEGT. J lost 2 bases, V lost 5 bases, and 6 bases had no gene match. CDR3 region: CASSPPGTGNQPQHF. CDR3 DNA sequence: TGTGCCAGCAGTCCGCCCGGGACAGGCAATCAGCCCCAGCATTTT.

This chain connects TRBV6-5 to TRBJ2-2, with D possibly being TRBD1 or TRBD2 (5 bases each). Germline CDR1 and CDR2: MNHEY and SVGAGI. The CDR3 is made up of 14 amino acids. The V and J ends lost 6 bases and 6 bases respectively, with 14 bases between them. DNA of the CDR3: TGTGCCAGCAGACGGGACCGAGACGCCGGGGAGCTGTTTTTT. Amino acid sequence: CASRRDRDAGELFF.

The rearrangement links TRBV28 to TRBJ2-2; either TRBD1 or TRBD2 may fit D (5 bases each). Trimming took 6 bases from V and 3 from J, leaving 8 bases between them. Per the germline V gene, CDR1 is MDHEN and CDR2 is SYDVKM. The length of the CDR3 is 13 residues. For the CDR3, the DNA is TGTGCCAGCAGAAGAGGGGACACCGGGGAGCTGTTTTTT. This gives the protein CASRRGDTGELFF. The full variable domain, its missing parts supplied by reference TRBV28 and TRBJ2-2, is DVKVTQSSRYLVKRTGEKVFLECVQDMDHENMFWYRQDPGLGLRLIYFSYDVKMKEKGDIPEGYSVSREKKERFSLILESASTNQTSMYLCASRRGDTGELFFGEGSRLTVL.

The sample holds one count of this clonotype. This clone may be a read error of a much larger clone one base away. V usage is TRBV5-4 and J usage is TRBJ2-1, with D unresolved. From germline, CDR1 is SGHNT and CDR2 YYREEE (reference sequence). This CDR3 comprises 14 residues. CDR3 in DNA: TGTGCCAGCAGCCGGACGGTGGGGTTCAATGGGCAGTTCTTC. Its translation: CASSRTVGFNGQFF.

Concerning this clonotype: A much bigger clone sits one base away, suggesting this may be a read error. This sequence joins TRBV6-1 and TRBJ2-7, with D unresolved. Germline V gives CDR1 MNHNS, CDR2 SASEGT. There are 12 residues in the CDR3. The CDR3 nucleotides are TGTGCCTCGACACCAGGATCCTGCGAGCAGTACTTC. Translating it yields CASTPGSCEQYF.

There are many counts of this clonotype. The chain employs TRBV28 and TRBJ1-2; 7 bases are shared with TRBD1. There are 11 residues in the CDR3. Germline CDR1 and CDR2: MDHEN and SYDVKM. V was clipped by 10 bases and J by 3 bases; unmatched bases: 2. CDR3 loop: CATGTDYGYTF. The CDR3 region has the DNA TGTGCCACCGGGACAGACTATGGCTACACCTTC.

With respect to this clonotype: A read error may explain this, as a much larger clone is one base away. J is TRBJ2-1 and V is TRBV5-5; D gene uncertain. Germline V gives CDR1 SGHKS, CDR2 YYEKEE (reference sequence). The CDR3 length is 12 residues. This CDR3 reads CASSLEGPTQSF. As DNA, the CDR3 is TGTGCCAGCAGCTTGGAGGGTCCTACGCAGTCCTTC.

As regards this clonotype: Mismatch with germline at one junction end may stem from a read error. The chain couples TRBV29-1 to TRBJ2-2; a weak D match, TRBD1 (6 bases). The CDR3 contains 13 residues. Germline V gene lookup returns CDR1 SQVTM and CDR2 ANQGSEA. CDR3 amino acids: CSVAQGHAGELVF. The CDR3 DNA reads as TGCAGCGTCGCACAGGGACACGCCGGGGAGCTGGTTTTT.

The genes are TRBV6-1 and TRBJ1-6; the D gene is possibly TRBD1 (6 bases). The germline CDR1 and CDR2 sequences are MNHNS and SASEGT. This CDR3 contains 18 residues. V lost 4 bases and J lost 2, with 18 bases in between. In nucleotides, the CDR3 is TGTGCCAGCAGTGGTTCGTCGGGGGCCGGCCCCTATAATTCACCCCTCCACTTT. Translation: CASSGSSGAGPYNSPLHF.

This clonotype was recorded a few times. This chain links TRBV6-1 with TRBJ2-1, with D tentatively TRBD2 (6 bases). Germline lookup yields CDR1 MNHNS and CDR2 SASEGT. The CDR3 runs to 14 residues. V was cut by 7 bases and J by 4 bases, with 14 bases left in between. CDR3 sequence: CASNLVGGYNEQFF. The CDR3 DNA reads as TGTGCCAGCAACTTAGTGGGAGGATACAATGAGCAGTTCTTC.

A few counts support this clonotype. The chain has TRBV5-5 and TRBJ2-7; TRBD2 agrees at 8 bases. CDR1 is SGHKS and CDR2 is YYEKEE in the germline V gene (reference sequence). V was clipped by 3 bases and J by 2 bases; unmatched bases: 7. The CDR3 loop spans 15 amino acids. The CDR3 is CASSSRAGVPYEQYF. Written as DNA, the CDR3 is TGTGCCAGCAGCTCTAGAGCGGGGGTTCCCTACGAGCAGTACTTC.

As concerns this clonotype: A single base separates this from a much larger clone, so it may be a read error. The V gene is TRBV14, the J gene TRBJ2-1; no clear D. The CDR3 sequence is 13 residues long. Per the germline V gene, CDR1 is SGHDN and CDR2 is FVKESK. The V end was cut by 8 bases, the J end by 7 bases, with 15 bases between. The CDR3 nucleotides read TGTGCCAGCTCCTTTGCCAGCGAAAATGAGCAGTTCTTC. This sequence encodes CASSFASENEQFF.

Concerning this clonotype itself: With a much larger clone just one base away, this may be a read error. The CDR3 DNA reads TGTGCCACCAGTGAAAATTCAGGGGGCCCGTTCGTAGCTTTCTTT. Translating it yields CATSENSGGPFVAFF. This chain joins TRBV6-1 and TRBJ1-1; TRBD1 matches at 8 bases. The CDR3 extends over 15 amino acids. Germline V gene data show CDR1 as MNHNS and CDR2 as SASEGT.

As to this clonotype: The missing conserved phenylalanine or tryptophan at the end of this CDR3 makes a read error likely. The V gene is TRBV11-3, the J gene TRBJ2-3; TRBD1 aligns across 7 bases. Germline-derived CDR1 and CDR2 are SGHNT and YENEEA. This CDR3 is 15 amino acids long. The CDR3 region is CVSSQGVGGTDMQYL. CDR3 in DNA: TGTGTCAGCAGCCAGGGGGTTGGGGGCACAGATATGCAGTATTTA.

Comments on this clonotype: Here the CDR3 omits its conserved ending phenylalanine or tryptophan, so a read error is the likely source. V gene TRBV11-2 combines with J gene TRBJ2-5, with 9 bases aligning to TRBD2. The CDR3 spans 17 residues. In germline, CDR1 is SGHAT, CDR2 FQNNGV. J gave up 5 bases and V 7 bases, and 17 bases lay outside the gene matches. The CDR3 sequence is CASNPGTSWGYGETQYS. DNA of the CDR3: TGTGCCAGCAACCCCGGGACTAGCTGGGGATACGGGGAGACCCAGTACTCC.

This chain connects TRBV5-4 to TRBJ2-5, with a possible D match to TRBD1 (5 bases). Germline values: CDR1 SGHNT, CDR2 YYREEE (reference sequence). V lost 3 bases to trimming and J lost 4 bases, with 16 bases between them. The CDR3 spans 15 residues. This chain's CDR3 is CASSSQAQGTETQYF. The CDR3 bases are TGTGCCAGCAGCTCCCAGGCGCAGGGAACAGAGACCCAGTACTTC. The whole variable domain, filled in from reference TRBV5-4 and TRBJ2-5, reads ETGVTQSPTHLIKTRGQQVTLRCSSQSGHNTVSWYQQALGQGPQFIFQYYREEENGRGNFPPRFSGLQFPNYSSELNVNALELDDSALYLCASSSQAQGTETQYFGPGTRLLVL.

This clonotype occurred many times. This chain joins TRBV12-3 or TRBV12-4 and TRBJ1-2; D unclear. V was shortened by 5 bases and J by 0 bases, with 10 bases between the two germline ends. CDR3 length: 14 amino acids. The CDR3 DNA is TGTGCCAGCAGTATACTAGGTACTAACTATGGCTACACCTTC. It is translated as CASSILGTNYGYTF.

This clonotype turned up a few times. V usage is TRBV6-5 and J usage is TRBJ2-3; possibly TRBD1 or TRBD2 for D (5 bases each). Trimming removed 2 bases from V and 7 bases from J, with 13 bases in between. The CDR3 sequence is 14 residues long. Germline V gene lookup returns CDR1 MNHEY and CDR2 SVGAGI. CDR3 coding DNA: TGTGCCAGCAGTTACCGGGACGGAAAAAATACGCAGTATTTT. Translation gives CASSYRDGKNTQYF.

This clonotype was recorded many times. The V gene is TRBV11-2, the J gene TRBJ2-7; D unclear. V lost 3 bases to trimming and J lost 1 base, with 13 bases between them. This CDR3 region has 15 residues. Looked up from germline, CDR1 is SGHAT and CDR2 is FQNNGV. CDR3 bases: TGTGCCAGCAGCTTTAACGTCGACGGATCCTACGAGCAGTACTTC. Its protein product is CASSFNVDGSYEQYF. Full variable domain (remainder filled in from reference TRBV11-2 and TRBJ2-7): EAGVAQSPRYKIIEKRQSVAFWCNPISGHATLYWYQQILGQGPKLLIQFQNNGVVDDSQLPKDRFSAERLKGVDSTLKIQPAKLEDSAVYLCASSFNVDGSYEQYFGPGTRLTVT.

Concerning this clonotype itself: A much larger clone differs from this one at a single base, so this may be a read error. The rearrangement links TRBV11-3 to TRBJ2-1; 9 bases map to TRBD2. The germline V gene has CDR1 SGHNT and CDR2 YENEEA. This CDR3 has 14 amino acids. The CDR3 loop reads CTSSFSGSRDEQFF. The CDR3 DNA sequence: TGTACCAGCAGCTTTAGCGGGAGTAGGGACGAGCAGTTCTTC.

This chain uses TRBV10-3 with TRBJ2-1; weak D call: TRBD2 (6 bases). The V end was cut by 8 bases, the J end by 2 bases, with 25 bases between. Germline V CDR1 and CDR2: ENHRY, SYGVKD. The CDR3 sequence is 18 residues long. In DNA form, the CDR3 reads TGTGCCATCGCCCGAGGAGGGTCCTTCTCGTCGGCCTACAATGAGCAGTTCTTC. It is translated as CAIARGGSFSSAYNEQFF.

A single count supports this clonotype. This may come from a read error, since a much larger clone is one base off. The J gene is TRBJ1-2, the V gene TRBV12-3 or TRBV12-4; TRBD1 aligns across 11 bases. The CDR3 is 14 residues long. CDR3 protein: CASSLGTGGYDYTF. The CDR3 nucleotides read TGTGCCAGCAGTTTAGGGACAGGGGGCTATGACTACACCTTC.

CDR3 sequence reads: CARSITAGVADTQYF. In DNA, the CDR3 is TGTGCCAGGAGTATCACAGCGGGAGTAGCAGATACGCAGTATTTT. The rearrangement joins TRBV12-3 or TRBV12-4 to TRBJ2-3; 8 nucleotides match TRBD2. This CDR3 has 15 residues. Unmatched junction bases numbered 12, after V lost 9 bases and J lost 4 bases.

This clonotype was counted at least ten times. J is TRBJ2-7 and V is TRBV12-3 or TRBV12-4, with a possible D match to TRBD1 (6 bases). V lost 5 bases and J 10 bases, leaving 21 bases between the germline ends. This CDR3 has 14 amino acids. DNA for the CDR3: TGTGCCAGCAGTCTGACAGGCGCTACGTGGGGTCAGTACTTC. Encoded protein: CASSLTGATWGQYF.